This T cell receptor beta chain was observed in a study of vaccination and CD4 T cells after COVID-19. At the Johns Hopkins FTIC core, DNA taken from cultured CD4+ T cells was sequenced by way of the Oncomine TCR Beta short-read assay. Each CDR3 protein is one row after TCRdb ran MiXCR on the PCR reads. This sample yields approximately 19,000 distinct CDR3 sequences, of which under 60% are seen a single time; about 9.8% belongs to the top ten. The V gene's germline CDR1 is MNHEY and CDR2 SVGEGT. The CDR3 covers 12 residues. Trimming took 4 bases from V and 5 from J, leaving 9 bases between them. Treatment given: approximately 10-day PBMC culture with coronavirus spike peptide pools or control peptides (ViraFEST assay). Fresh IL-2 medium was used to replace half of the medium on days 3 and 7. On this clonotype: As yet, its antigen is unknown.

Sequenced here: CD4+ T cells from blood, cultured in vitro, sampled after SARS-CoV-2 vaccination. The gene calls are TRBV6-2 or TRBV6-3 and TRBJ2-7, with D perhaps TRBD2 (6 bases). This TCR came from a human donor who had recovered from COVID-19. CDR3 amino acids: CASSLEGDEQYF. The DNA of the CDR3 is TGTGCCAGCAGTTTGGAGGGAGACGAGCAGTACTTC.